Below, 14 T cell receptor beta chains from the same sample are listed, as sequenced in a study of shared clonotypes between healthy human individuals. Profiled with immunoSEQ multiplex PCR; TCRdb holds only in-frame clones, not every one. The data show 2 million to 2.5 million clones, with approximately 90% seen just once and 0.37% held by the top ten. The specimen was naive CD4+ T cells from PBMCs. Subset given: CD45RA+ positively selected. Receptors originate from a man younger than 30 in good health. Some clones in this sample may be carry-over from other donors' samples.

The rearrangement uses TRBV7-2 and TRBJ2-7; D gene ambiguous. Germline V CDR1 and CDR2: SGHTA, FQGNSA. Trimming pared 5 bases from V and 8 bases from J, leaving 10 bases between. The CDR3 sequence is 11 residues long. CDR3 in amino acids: CASSPAEQQYF. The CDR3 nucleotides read TGTGCCAGCAGCCCCGCTGAGCAGCAGTACTTC.

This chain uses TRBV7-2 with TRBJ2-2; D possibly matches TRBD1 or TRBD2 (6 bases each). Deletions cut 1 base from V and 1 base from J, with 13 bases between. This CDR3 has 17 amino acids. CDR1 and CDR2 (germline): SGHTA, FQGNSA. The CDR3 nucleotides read TGTGCCAGCAGCTTAGATCGTGCGGGACAGAACACCGGGGAGCTGTTTTTT. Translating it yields CASSLDRAGQNTGELFF. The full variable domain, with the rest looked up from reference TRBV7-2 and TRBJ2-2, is GAGVSQSPSNKVTEKGKDVELRCDPISGHTALYWYRQSLGQGLEFLIYFQGNSAPDKSGLPSDRFSAERTGGSVSTLTIQRTQQEDSAVYLCASSLDRAGQNTGELFFGEGSRLTVL.

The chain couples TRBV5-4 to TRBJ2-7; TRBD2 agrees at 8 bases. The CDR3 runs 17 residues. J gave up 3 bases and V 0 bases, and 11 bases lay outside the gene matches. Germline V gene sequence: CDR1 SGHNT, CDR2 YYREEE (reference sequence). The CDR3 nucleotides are TGTGCCAGCAGCTTGGTGGGGGCGGGAGGCATTCTCTACGAGCAGTACTTC. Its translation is CASSLVGAGGILYEQYF.

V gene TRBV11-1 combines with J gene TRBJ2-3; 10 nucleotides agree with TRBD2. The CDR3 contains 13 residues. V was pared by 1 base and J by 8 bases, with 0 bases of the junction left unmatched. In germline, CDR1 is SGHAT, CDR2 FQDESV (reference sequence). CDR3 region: CASSLVAGGTQYF. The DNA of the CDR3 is TGTGCCAGCAGCTTAGTAGCGGGGGGTACGCAGTATTTT.

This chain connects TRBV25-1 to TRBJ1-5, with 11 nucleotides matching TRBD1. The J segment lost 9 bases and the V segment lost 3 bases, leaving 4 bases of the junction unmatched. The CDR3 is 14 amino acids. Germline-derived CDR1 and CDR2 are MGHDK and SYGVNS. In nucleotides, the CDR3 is TGTGCCAGCAGTGACCGGACAGGGGGCTCGCCCCAGCATTTT. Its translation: CASSDRTGGSPQHF.

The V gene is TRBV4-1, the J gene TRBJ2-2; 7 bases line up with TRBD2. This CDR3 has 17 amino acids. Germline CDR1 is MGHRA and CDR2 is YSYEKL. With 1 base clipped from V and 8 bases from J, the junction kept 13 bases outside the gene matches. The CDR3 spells CASSQGSAGAFSGELFF. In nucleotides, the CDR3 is TGCGCCAGCAGCCAAGGTTCTGCGGGAGCCTTTTCAGGGGAGCTGTTTTTT.

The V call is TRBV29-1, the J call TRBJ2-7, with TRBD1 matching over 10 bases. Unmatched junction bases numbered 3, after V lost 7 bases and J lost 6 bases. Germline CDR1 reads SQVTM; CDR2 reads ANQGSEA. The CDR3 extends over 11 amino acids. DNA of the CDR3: TGCAGCGCCGGGACAGGGGTCGAGCAGTACTTC. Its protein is CSAGTGVEQYF.

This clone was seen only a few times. The CDR3 sequence is CASGTGMLGTEAFF. The DNA for the CDR3 is TGTGCCAGCGGGACAGGGATGTTGGGTACTGAAGCTTTCTTT. The chain links TRBV2 to TRBJ1-1; 9 bases agree with TRBD1. CDR1 and CDR2 from the germline V gene are SNHLY and FYNNEI. This CDR3 is 14 amino acids long. J lost 5 bases, V lost 8 bases, and 9 bases had no gene match.

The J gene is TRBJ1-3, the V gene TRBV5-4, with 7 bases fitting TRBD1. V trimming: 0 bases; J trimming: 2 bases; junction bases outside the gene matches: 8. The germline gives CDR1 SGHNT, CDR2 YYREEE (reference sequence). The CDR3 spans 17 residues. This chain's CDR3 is CASSLARGGDPGNTIYF. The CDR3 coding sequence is TGTGCCAGCAGCTTGGCCAGGGGGGGGGATCCTGGAAACACCATATATTTT.

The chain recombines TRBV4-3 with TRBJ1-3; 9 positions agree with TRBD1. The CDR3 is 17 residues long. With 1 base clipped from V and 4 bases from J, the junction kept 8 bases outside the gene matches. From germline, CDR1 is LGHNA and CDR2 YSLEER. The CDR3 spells CASSQAPGQGSGNTIYF. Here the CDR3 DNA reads TGCGCCAGCAGCCAAGCTCCGGGACAGGGATCCGGAAACACCATATATTTT.

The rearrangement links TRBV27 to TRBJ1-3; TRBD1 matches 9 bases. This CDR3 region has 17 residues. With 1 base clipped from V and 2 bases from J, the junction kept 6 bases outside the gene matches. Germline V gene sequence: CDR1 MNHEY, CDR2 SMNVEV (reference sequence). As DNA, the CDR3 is TGTGCCAGCAGTTTATTTCCACAGGGGGCGACTGGAAACACCATATATTTT. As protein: CASSLFPQGATGNTIYF.

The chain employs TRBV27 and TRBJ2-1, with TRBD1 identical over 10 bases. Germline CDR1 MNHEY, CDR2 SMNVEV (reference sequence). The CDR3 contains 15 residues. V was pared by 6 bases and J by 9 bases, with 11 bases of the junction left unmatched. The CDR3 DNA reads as TGTGCCAGCAGCAGCCGGGACAGGGGTTTTATTGAGCAGTTCTTC. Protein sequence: CASSSRDRGFIEQFF.

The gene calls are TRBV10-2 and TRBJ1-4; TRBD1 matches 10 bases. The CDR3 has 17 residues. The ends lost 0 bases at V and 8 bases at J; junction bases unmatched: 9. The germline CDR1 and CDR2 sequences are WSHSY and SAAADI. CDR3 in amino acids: CASSESGQGWFREKLFF. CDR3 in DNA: TGCGCCAGCAGTGAGTCGGGACAGGGGTGGTTCCGGGAAAAACTGTTTTTT.

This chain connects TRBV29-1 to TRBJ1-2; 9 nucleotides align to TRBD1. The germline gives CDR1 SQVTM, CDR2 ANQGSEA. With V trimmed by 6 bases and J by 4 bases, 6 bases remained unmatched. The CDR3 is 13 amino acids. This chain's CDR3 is CSVQGADGYGYTF. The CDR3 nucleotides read TGCAGCGTACAGGGGGCTGATGGCTATGGCTACACCTTC.